The clone carrying this TCR beta chain was counted many times. Its antigen is currently unknown. Samples came from axillary lymph nodes draining the breast cancer. This specimen comes from a study of breast tumors, draining lymph nodes, adjacent tissues. Points from the study as a whole: Tumor repertoires ranked between lymph nodes and nontumor tissue in diversity, with V and J gene preferences. The lymph node origin of tumor T cells was framed as consistent with a hypothesis, not demonstrated. Tumor and nontumor repertoires were significantly more similar in luminal-like than in basal-like breast cancer. The data were judged consistent with most tumor T cells coming from lymph node and expanding in tumor.

Trimming took 3 bases from V and 4 from J, leaving 12 bases between them. The length of the CDR3 is 14 residues. Germline values: CDR1 SNHLY, CDR2 FYNNEI. TCRdb reprocessed the multiplex PCR reads via MiXCR and lists one record per CDR3 protein. The table has fewer than 200,000 distinct CDR3 sequences, 30% to 35% seen once; the top ten hold around 4.5%. This TCR was recovered from a female donor with breast cancer. Some clones in this sample may be carry-over from other donors' samples. The sequencing sample was made of axillary lymph node tissue. The V call is TRBV2, the J call TRBJ1-2; unclear D gene. The CDR3 here is CASSEVFGFYGYTF. The DNA of the CDR3 is TGTGCCAGCAGTGAGGTATTTGGATTCTATGGCTACACCTTC. Based on the CDR3 plus reference TRBV2 and TRBJ1-2, the full variable domain is EPEVTQTPSHQVTQMGQEVILRCVPISNHLYFYWYRQILGQKVEFLVSFYNNEISEKSEIFDDQFSVERPDGSNFTLKIRSTKLEDSAMYFCASSEVFGFYGYTFGSGTRLTVV.